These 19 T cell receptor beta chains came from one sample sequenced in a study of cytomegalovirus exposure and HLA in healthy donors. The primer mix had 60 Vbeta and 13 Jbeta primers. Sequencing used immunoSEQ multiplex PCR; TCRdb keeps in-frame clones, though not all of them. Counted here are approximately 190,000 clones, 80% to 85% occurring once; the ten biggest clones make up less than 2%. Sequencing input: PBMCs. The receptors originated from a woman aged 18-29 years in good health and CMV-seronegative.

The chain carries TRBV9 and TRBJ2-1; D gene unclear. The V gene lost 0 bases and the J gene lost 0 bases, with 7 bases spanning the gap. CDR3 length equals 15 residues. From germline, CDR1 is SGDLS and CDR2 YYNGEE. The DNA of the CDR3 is TGTGCCAGCAGCGTAGACCATAGCTCCTACAATGAGCAGTTCTTC. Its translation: CASSVDHSSYNEQFF. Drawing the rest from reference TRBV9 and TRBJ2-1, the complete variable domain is DSGVTQTPKHLITATGQRVTLRCSPRSGDLSVYWYQQSLDQGLQFLIQYYNGEERAKGNILERFSAQQFPDLHSELNLSSLELGDSALYFCASSVDHSSYNEQFFGPGTRLTVL.

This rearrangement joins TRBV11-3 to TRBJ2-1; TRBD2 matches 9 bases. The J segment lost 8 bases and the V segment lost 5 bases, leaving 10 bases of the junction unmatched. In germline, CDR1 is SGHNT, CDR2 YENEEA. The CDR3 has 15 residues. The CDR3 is CASSETSGEEYEQFF. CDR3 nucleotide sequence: TGTGCCAGCAGCGAGACTAGCGGAGAAGAGTATGAGCAGTTCTTC.

CDR3 sequence: CASSDATGTGHQETQYF. In nucleotides, the CDR3 is TGTGCCAGCAGTGACGCTACCGGGACAGGGCACCAAGAGACCCAGTACTTC. V usage is TRBV27 and J usage is TRBJ2-5, with 9 bases aligning to TRBD1. The CDR3 sequence is 17 residues long. Germline V lookup: CDR1 MNHEY, CDR2 SMNVEV (reference sequence). With 5 bases clipped from V and 0 bases from J, the junction kept 10 bases outside the gene matches.

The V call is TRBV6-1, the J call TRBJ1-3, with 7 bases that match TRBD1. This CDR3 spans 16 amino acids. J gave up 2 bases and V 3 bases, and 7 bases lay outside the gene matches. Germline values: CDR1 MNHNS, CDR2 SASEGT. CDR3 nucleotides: TGTGCCAGCAGTGACCCTCGGGACAGCCCTGGAAACACCATATATTTT. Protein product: CASSDPRDSPGNTIYF.

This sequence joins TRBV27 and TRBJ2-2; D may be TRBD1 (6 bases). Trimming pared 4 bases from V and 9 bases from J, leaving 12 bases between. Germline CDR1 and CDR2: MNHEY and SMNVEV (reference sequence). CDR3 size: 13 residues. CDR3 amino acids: CASSSTGSRELFF. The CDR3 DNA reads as TGTGCCAGCAGTTCCACAGGGAGTCGGGAGCTGTTTTTT.

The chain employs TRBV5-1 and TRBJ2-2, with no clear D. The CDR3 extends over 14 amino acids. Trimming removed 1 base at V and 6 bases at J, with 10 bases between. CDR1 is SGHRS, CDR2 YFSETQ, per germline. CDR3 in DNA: TGCGCCAGCAGCTTGTTCTGGAGTCCCGGGGAGCTGTTTTTT. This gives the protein CASSLFWSPGELFF.

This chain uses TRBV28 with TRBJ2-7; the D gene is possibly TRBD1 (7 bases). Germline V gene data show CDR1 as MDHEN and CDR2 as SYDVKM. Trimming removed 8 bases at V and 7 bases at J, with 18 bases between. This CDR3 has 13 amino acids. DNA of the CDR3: TGTGCCAGCGCGGGACAGCCGACGGGGGAGCAGTACTTC. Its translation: CASAGQPTGEQYF.

Here the CDR3 DNA reads TGTGCCTGGTCCTACGGGGGTGAGGACAATCAGCCCCAGCATTTT. It codes for CAWSYGGEDNQPQHF. The J gene is TRBJ1-5, the V gene TRBV30; D possibly corresponds to TRBD1 (5 bases). Trimming left V 5 bases short and J 3 bases short, with 17 bases between. The CDR3 covers 15 residues. CDR1 and CDR2 from the germline V gene are GTSNPN and SVGIG (reference sequence). The full variable domain, rest sourced from reference TRBV30 and TRBJ1-5, is SQTIHQWPATLVQPVGSPLSLECTVEGTSNPNLYWYRQAAGRGLQLLFYSVGIGQISSEVPQNLSASRPQDRQFILSSKKLLLSDSGFYLCAWSYGGEDNQPQHFGDGTRLSIL.

The CDR3 bases are TGTGCCAGCAGTCCCGCAGCGGGAGGGCCAGCCGGGGAGCTGTTTTTT. Protein sequence: CASSPAAGGPAGELFF. The V call is TRBV28, the J call TRBJ2-2, with 10 bases fitting TRBD2. Trimming took 5 bases from V and 6 from J; bases not matched to a gene: 9. Looked up from germline, CDR1 is MDHEN and CDR2 is SYDVKM. This CDR3 spans 16 amino acids.

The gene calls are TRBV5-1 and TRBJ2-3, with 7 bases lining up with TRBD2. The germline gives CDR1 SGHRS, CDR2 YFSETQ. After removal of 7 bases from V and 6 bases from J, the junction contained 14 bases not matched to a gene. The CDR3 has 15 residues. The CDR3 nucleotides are TGCGCCAGCCGGCAGTGGGCGGGAGCGGCGGATACGCAGTATTTT. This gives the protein CASRQWAGAADTQYF.

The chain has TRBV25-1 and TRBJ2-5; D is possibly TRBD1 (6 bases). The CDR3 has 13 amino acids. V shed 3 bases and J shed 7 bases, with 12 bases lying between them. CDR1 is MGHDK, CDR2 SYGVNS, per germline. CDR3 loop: CASSDGTIGTQYF. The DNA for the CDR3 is TGTGCCAGCAGTGATGGGACAATAGGGACCCAGTACTTC.

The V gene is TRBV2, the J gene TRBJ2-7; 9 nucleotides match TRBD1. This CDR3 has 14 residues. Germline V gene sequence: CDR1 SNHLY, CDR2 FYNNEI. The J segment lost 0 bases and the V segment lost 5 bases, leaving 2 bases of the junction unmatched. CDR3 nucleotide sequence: TGTGCCAGCAGTCCGGGACAGGGCTCCTACGAGCAGTACTTC. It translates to CASSPGQGSYEQYF.

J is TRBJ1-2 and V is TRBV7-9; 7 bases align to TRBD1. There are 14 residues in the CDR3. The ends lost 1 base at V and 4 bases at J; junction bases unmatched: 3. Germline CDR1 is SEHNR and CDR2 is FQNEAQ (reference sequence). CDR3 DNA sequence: TGTGCCAGCAGCTTAGAACAGGGGCGCTATGGCTACACCTTC. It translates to CASSLEQGRYGYTF.

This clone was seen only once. The chain's CDR3 is CASSDRDRGYEQFF. The CDR3 DNA follows: TGTGCCAGCAGTGACCGGGACAGGGGGTACGAGCAGTTCTTC. The chain employs TRBV6-6 and TRBJ2-1; 11 bases are shared with TRBD1. V shed 5 bases, J shed 10 bases, and the junction held 7 bases outside the gene matches. The CDR3 totals 14 residues. Germline loops: CDR1 MNHNY, CDR2 SVGAGI (reference sequence).

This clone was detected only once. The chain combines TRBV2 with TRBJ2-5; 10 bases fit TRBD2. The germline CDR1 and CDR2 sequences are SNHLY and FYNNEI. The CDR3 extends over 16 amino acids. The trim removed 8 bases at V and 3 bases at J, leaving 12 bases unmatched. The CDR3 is CASAKASGGHKETQYF. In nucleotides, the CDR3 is TGTGCCAGCGCTAAGGCTAGCGGGGGCCACAAAGAGACCCAGTACTTC.

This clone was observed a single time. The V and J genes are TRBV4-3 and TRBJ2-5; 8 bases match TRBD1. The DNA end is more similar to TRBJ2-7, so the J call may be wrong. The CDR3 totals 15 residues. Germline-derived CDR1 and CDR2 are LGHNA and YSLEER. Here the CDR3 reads CASSRLRGPSYEQYF. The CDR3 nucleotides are TGCGCCAGCAGCCGCCTCAGGGGGCCCTCCTACGAGCAGTACTTC.

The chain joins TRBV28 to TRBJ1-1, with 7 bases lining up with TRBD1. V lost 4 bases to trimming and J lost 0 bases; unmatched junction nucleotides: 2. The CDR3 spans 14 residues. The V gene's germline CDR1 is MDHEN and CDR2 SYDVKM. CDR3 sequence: CASSWQGVNTEAFF. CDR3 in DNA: TGTGCCAGCAGTTGGCAGGGGGTGAACACTGAAGCTTTCTTT.

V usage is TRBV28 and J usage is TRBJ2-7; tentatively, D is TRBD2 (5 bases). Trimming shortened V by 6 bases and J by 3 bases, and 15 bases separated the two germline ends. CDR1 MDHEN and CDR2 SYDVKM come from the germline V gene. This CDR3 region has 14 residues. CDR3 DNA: TGTGCCAGCAGCCCCGGGGTTCCTTTCTACGAGCAGTACTTC. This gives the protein CASSPGVPFYEQYF.

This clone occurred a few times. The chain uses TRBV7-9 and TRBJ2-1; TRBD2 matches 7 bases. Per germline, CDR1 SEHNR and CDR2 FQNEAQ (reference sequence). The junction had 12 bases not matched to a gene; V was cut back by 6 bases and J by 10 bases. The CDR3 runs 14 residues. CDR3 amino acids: CASSLSGVHGEQFF. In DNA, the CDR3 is TGTGCCAGCAGTCTCAGCGGGGTCCATGGGGAGCAGTTCTTC.